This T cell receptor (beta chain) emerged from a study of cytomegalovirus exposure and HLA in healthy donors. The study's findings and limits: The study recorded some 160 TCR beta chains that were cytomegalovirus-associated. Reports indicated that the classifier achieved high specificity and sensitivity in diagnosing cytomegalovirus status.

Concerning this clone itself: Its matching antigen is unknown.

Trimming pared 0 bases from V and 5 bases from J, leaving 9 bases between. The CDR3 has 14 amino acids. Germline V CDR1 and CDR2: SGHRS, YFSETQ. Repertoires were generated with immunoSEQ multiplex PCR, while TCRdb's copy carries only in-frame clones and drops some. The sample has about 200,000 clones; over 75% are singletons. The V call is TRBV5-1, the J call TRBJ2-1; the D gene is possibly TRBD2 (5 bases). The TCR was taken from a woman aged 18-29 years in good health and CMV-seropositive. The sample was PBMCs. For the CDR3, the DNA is TGCGCCAGCAGCTTGGCCGCCGGGGACAATGAGCAGTTCTTC. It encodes CASSLAAGDNEQFF.